The 12 T cell receptor beta chains reported below all come from one sample, sequenced in a study of T cell repertoires in cytomegalovirus infection. TCRdb ran MiXCR on the reads and lists one entry per CDR3 protein. The sample lists roughly 280,000 distinct CDR3 sequences, less than 9.5% occurring once. Material for sequencing was PBMCs. The receptors come from a human donor in good health (CMV status not recorded). Some clones in this sample may be carry-over from other donors' samples.

This clonotype has a count of ten or more. The rearrangement links TRBV7-8 to TRBJ2-7; TRBD1 or TRBD2 may be the D gene (7 bases each). CDR1 SGHVS and CDR2 FQNEAQ come from the germline V gene. Trimming stripped 3 bases from V and 11 bases from J, with 14 bases between. CDR3 length equals 12 residues. The CDR3 DNA sequence: TGTGCCAGCAGCTTTGTTCAGGGGGGGAAGTACTTC. Its protein product is CASSFVQGGKYF.

DNA of the CDR3: TGCAGTGCTAGTTCTCCTTCGGAATACACCGGGGAGCTGTTTTTT. Translation gives CSASSPSEYTGELFF. The chain recombines TRBV20-1 with TRBJ2-2; D remains ambiguous. Deletions cut 3 bases from V and 3 bases from J, with 14 bases between. CDR1 is DFQATT, CDR2 SNEGSKA, per germline (reference sequence). The CDR3 is 15 amino acids.

This clonotype was seen repeatedly, ten times or more. J is TRBJ2-1 and V is TRBV6-2 or TRBV6-3; 9 bases match TRBD2. V shed 0 bases and J 9 bases; nucleotides not matched to a gene: 12. Germline V gives CDR1 MNHEY, CDR2 SVGEGT. This CDR3 has 17 residues. CDR3 in DNA: TGTGCCAGCAGTTACTCGGTACGCGGGAGGGCCATTCCTGAGCAGTTCTTC. This codes for CASSYSVRGRAIPEQFF.

This clonotype was seen only once. The V call is TRBV27, the J call TRBJ2-7; D may be TRBD2 (6 bases). Germline-derived CDR1 and CDR2 are MNHEY and SMNVEV (reference sequence). Deletions cut 9 bases from V and 2 bases from J, with 17 bases between. The CDR3 contains 14 residues. The CDR3 DNA sequence: TGTGCCAGTTCTAAGTGGGGGGAAACCTACGAGCAGTACTTC. Amino acids: CASSKWGETYEQYF.

The chain employs TRBV7-9 and TRBJ1-1; TRBD1 matches 9 bases. In germline, CDR1 is SEHNR, CDR2 FQNEAQ (reference sequence). CDR3 length equals 13 residues. V lost 5 bases and J lost 6; bases outside the gene matches: 4. CDR3 DNA: TGTGCCAGCAGCCCTACAGGGGGCTCTGAAGCTTTCTTT. This translates into CASSPTGGSEAFF.

This clonotype was picked up many times. V and J are TRBV7-9 and TRBJ1-4, with D unclear. Germline V gives CDR1 SEHNR, CDR2 FQNEAQ (reference sequence). The CDR3 is made up of 13 amino acids. The V and J ends lost 3 bases and 8 bases respectively, with 10 bases between them. CDR3 sequence: CASSFQVGEKLFF. CDR3 bases: TGTGCCAGCAGCTTCCAGGTGGGCGAAAAACTGTTTTTT.

This clonotype showed up just once. The V and J genes are TRBV2 and TRBJ1-2; 10 bases are a match to TRBD1. This CDR3 contains 15 residues. The J segment lost 4 bases and the V segment lost 3 bases, leaving 5 bases of the junction unmatched. Looked up from germline, CDR1 is SNHLY and CDR2 is FYNNEI. The CDR3 DNA follows: TGTGCCAGCAGTGACCGGGGACAGGGGAGCTATGGCTACACCTTC. It yields the protein CASSDRGQGSYGYTF.

This clonotype was counted at least ten times. V is TRBV11-2 and J is TRBJ1-1; maybe TRBD1 (6 bases). Germline CDR1 reads SGHAT; CDR2 reads FQNNGV. Trimming removed 4 bases at V and 0 bases at J, with 15 bases between. The CDR3 length is 16 residues. As DNA, the CDR3 is TGTGCCAGCAGCTCCCTCCAGGGGCCCATGAACACTGAAGCTTTCTTT. Protein sequence: CASSSLQGPMNTEAFF. Complete variable domain (other parts from reference TRBV11-2 and TRBJ1-1): EAGVAQSPRYKIIEKRQSVAFWCNPISGHATLYWYQQILGQGPKLLIQFQNNGVVDDSQLPKDRFSAERLKGVDSTLKIQPAKLEDSAVYLCASSSLQGPMNTEAFFGQGTRLTVV.

This clonotype was counted many times. The chain is built from TRBV11-3 and TRBJ2-6; the D gene is possibly TRBD1 (5 bases). Germline CDR1 reads SGHNT; CDR2 reads YENEEA. This CDR3 spans 16 amino acids. The V end lost 6 bases, the J end lost 3 bases, and 15 bases lay between the germline ends. This CDR3 reads CASSSLGRIGANVLTF. The DNA for the CDR3 is TGTGCCAGCAGTTCACTGGGGCGGATTGGGGCCAACGTCCTGACTTTC.

This clonotype was seen a few times. The genes are TRBV5-1 and TRBJ2-1, with a tentative D call TRBD2 (6 bases). The CDR3 totals 15 residues. The germline V gene encodes CDR1 SGHRS and CDR2 YFSETQ. Trimming removed 2 bases from V and 8 bases from J, with 17 bases in between. CDR3 DNA sequence: TGCGCCAGCAGCTTAGGCGGGATGAATCCCGATGAGCAGTTCTTC. Its protein is CASSLGGMNPDEQFF.

The gene calls are TRBV28 and TRBJ2-3; TRBD2 matches 7 bases. The V gene's germline CDR1 is MDHEN and CDR2 SYDVKM. Trimming took 6 bases from V and 4 from J; bases not matched to a gene: 19. The CDR3 is 18 residues long. The CDR3 DNA is TGTGCCAGCAGCCGGCTCGGGACTACCGCGCGGGCCGCAGATACGCAGTATTTT. It specifies CASSRLGTTARAADTQYF.

This clonotype was observed many times. This sequence joins TRBV19 and TRBJ1-2; a possible D gene is TRBD1 (5 bases). The CDR3 is 17 residues long. V was trimmed by 5 bases and J by 4 bases, leaving 23 bases between them. Germline V gene lookup returns CDR1 LNHDA and CDR2 SQIVND (reference sequence). The CDR3 loop is CASSPRGKSLGVYGYTF. The CDR3 region has the DNA TGTGCCAGTAGTCCCCGGGGGAAGAGCCTCGGCGTCTATGGCTACACCTTC.